This TCR beta chain was sequenced in a study of post-analysis software for immune sequencing data. Study observations and caveats: Among multiple sclerosis patients, normalized Chao1 diversity was significantly below that of controls. Controls had lower frequencies than patients of about 5 TRBV segments, which included TRBV5-6, TRBV5-1 and TRBV20-1.

Sequencing libraries made from TCR beta cDNA carried unique molecular identifiers. Some 500,000 cDNA molecules were recovered from an input of about 0.9 to 10 million T cells. Using its own MiXCR run on the PCR reads, TCRdb lists one record per CDR3 protein. The data hold around 700,000 distinct CDR3 sequences, with approximately 59% observed a single time. The CDR3 has 16 amino acids. V dropped 1 base and J dropped 5 bases, with 20 bases sitting between them. CDR1 is SQVTM, CDR2 ANQGSEA, per germline. With respect to this clonotype: What it recognizes is unknown.

The chain employs TRBV29-1 and TRBJ2-5; the D call may be TRBD1 or TRBD2 (6 bases each). Sequencing used blood. This TCR came from a girl aged 2-10 years with multiple sclerosis. For the CDR3, the DNA is TGCAGCGTTGAAGTTCTCCGACAGGAGGGAGGCGAGACCCAGTACTTC. Amino acid sequence: CSVEVLRQEGGETQYF.